This T cell receptor (beta chain) was profiled in a study of Ad26.COV2.S vaccination and SARS-CoV-2 variants. This clone was seen a handful of times. Noted treatment: around 19 received Ad26.COV2.S at low or high dose, single or two shots; about 5 received placebo; per-sample allocation not given. Sampling was performed 63 days after the first vaccine or placebo injection. The ends were cut back, 0 bases at V and 8 bases at J, with 8 bases in the middle. CDR1 and CDR2 from the germline V gene are WSHSY and SAAADI. The CDR3 loop spans 13 amino acids. Profiled with immunoSEQ multiplex PCR; TCRdb holds only in-frame clones, not every one. The sample shows hundreds of thousands of clones, over 75% of them seen only once.

The material was peripheral blood, obtained in a trial of Ad26.COV2.S vaccine versus placebo. The chain uses TRBV10-2 and TRBJ2-1; D ambiguous. The sequence came from a person between 18 and 65 years old who received the Ad26.COV2.S COVID-19 vaccine or a placebo. The CDR3 reads CASSESGGDEQFF. For the CDR3, the DNA is TGCGCCAGCAGTGAGTCAGGTGGCGATGAGCAGTTCTTC.